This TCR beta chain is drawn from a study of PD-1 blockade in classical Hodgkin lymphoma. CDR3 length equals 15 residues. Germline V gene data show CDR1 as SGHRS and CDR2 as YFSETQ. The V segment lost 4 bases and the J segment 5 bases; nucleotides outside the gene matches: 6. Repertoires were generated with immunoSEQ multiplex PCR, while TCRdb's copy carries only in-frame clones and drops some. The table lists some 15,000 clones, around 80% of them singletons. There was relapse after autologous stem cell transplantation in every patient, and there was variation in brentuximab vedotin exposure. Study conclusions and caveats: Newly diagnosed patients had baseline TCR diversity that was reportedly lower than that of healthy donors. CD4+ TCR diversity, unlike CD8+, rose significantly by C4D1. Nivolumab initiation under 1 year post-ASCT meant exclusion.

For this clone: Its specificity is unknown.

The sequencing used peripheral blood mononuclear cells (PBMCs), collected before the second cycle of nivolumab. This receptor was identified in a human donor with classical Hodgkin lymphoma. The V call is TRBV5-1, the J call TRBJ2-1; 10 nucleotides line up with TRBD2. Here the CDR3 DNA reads TGCGCCAGCAGCCTAGACGGGACTAGCGACAATGAGCAGTTCTTC. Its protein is CASSLDGTSDNEQFF.